The rows below give T cell receptor beta chains drawn from one sample of a study of shared clonotypes between healthy human individuals. Method: immunoSEQ multiplex PCR; TCRdb's copy keeps in-frame clones and lacks some. The top ten hold less than 1.5% of the sample, which has some 1,900,000 clones, about 95% seen once. The source material was naive CD8+ T cells sorted from blood. All receptors derive from a man between 18 and 29 years old in good health. Both conserved end residues are part of each CDR3. The order of the fields is V gene, J gene, D gene, CDR3 protein, CDR3 DNA. D genes are given only for firm matches.

V gene: TRBV10-2; J gene: TRBJ2-3; D gene: TRBD2; CDR3 protein: CASSEAGGPGDTQYF; CDR3 DNA: TGCGCCAGCAGTGAAGCGGGGGGGCCCGGGGATACGCAGTATTTT
V gene: TRBV4-1; J gene: TRBJ2-7; D gene: TRBD2; CDR3 protein: CASSQAAGGYEQYF; CDR3 DNA: TGCGCCAGCAGCCAAGCGGCGGGAGGCTACGAGCAGTACTTC
V gene: TRBV28; J gene: TRBJ1-1; D gene: .; CDR3 protein: CASSLTLPLVAEAFF; CDR3 DNA: TGTGCCAGCAGTTTAACCCTCCCGCTGGTGGCTGAAGCTTTCTTT
V gene: TRBV27; J gene: TRBJ2-7; D gene: .; CDR3 protein: CASSLSGEGVAEQYF; CDR3 DNA: TGTGCCAGCAGTTTATCGGGGGAGGGGGTCGCCGAGCAGTACTTC
V gene: TRBV27; J gene: TRBJ1-3; D gene: .; CDR3 protein: CASSLGPGYPGNTIYF; CDR3 DNA: TGTGCCAGCAGTTTAGGGCCGGGTTACCCTGGAAACACCATATATTTT
V gene: TRBV27; J gene: TRBJ2-7; D gene: .; CDR3 protein: CASSSRPKGEQYF; CDR3 DNA: TGTGCCAGCAGTTCCCGCCCCAAGGGCGAGCAGTACTTC
V gene: TRBV19; J gene: TRBJ2-1; D gene: TRBD2; CDR3 protein: CASSIDGPLSGGYNEQFF; CDR3 DNA: TGTGCCAGTAGTATAGATGGCCCTTTGAGCGGGGGCTACAATGAGCAGTTCTTC
V gene: TRBV7-9; J gene: TRBJ2-7; D gene: .; CDR3 protein: CASSSYQYPRYF; CDR3 DNA: TGTGCCAGCAGCTCATACCAGTACCCTCGGTACTTC
V gene: TRBV27; J gene: TRBJ2-1; D gene: .; CDR3 protein: CASSPGSYNEQFF; CDR3 DNA: TGTGCCAGCAGCCCGGGATCTTACAATGAGCAGTTCTTC
V gene: TRBV15; J gene: TRBJ1-3; D gene: .; CDR3 protein: CATSKGGNSGNTIYF; CDR3 DNA: TGTGCCACCAGCAAAGGAGGGAACTCTGGAAACACCATATATTTT
V gene: TRBV5-6; J gene: TRBJ1-1; D gene: TRBD1; CDR3 protein: CASSLGGTGNTEAFF; CDR3 DNA: TGTGCCAGCAGCTTGGGGGGGACAGGTAACACTGAAGCTTTCTTT
V gene: TRBV4-1; J gene: TRBJ1-6; D gene: .; CDR3 protein: CASSQDSTLLNSPLHF; CDR3 DNA: TGCGCCAGCAGCCAAGACAGCACCTTACTCAATTCACCCCTCCACTTT
V gene: TRBV11-2; J gene: TRBJ1-2; D gene: TRBD1; CDR3 protein: CASSLDPGQGIFNYGYTF; CDR3 DNA: TGTGCCAGCAGCTTAGATCCGGGACAGGGTATCTTTAACTATGGCTACACCTTC
V gene: TRBV7-3; J gene: TRBJ2-2; D gene: .; CDR3 protein: CASSLSFTGELFF; CDR3 DNA: TGTGCCAGCAGCTTATCCTTCACCGGGGAGCTGTTTTTT
V gene: TRBV7-9; J gene: TRBJ2-7; D gene: .; CDR3 protein: CASSPPGRRDYEQYF; CDR3 DNA: TGTGCCAGCAGCCCCCCCGGGCGAAGGGACTACGAGCAGTACTTC
V gene: TRBV19; J gene: TRBJ1-1; D gene: .; CDR3 protein: CASSAGSANTEAFF; CDR3 DNA: TGTGCCAGTTCTGCCGGTTCAGCGAACACTGAAGCTTTCTTT
V gene: TRBV6-1; J gene: TRBJ2-5; D gene: TRBD2; CDR3 protein: CASSEAGRGGETQYF; CDR3 DNA: TGTGCCAGCAGTGAGGCAGGGAGGGGAGGGGAGACCCAGTACTTC
V gene: TRBV7-6; J gene: TRBJ2-3; D gene: TRBD2; CDR3 protein: CASSPRDYTSTDTQYF; CDR3 DNA: TGTGCCAGCAGCCCCCGGGACTATACTAGCACAGATACGCAGTATTTT